This TCR beta chain was sequenced during a study of cytomegalovirus exposure and HLA in healthy donors (dated by TCRdb to the late 2010s). At the level of the whole study: An earlier analysis of 550 to 700 of the donors reported 276 Gb of sequence data and some 100 million unique TCR beta sequences from some 180 million T cells. Using immunosequencing, the study profiled T cell repertoires from roughly 650 subjects and related those repertoires to cytomegalovirus serostatus. Of the roughly 400 genotyped donors, 75% to 85% were placed in the genetic ancestry cluster associated with self-reported Caucasian donors. High-throughput TCR immunosequencing, statistical association of individual TCRs with disease status, and machine learning were combined to predict cytomegalovirus infection status. The number of typed donors differed by locus: about 629-630 for A, B, C, DRB1 and DQB1; some 540 for DQA1; 606 for DPA1; and 450 to 480 for DPB1. Both class I and class II loci were covered by HLA typing, at four-digit resolution. The aim of the study was to test whether cataloging public T cell receptors could identify signatures of past pathogen exposure. Besides the first cohort of more than 650 subjects, a separate validation cohort made up of over a hundred different subjects was used. Four to six DR-DQ haplotypes were handled as single units for association and clustering, since linkage in the cohort was strong. A later analysis re-analyzed previously published TCR beta repertoires from 650 to 800 donors and added high-resolution HLA genotyping to study TCR occurrence patterns. Roughly 300 gigabases of sequencing data and roughly 90 million unique TCR sequences were included in an early release covering about 700 HLA-typed donors. A later genetic analysis used genome-wide SNP genotypes for about three fifths of the roughly 700 donors, treating that subset as a discovery cohort. Among some 400 genotyped donors of the cohort, an average of roughly 230,000 unique TCR beta nucleotide sequences was sequenced per donor, of which about 19% were non-productive. Every discovery cohort repertoire had been produced on one sequencing platform. Alongside the repertoire data, information on donor age, sex, ethnicity and CMV serostatus was compiled. Rather than drawing on any new phenotypic data, the later analysis identified candidate immune exposures from TCR beta sequences and the way those sequences occurred across donors. To decide whether each TCR beta V gene segment behaved as functional or pseudogenic, an earlier analysis of fewer than 750 of the donors relied on high-throughput TCR beta sequencing. Here is what the overall study found, with its caveats: In a later analysis, several top co-occurrence clusters were reported to appear linked to parvovirus B19, influenza, CMV and Epstein-Barr virus. The study gave a list of about 150 TCR beta chains associated with cytomegalovirus. A further reported finding was that TCR beta sequences accurately predicted the HLA-A and HLA-B alleles for most subjects in the first cohort. Some IMGT-functional V segments, including TRBV6-2 and TRBV6-3, could not be told apart with the 87-base-pair reads, so those segments were excluded. Most CMV-associated TCR beta chains appeared to be HLA-restricted in a later analysis, and the HLA associations seemed to be driven largely by CMV exposure. Across donors, most TCR sequences were observed very rarely, whereas some public TCRs were present in many individuals. For the cohort, immune exposure information was limited to CMV serostatus. V-gene and J-gene trimming of TCR beta chains was associated with a missense DCLRE1C variant in a later genetic analysis, and the association was replicated in an independent cohort. Strong co-occurrence of HLA alleles, especially DR and DQ, made assigning TCR associations to individual alleles difficult. In an earlier analysis of 500 to 650 of the donors, most TCR beta V segments appeared in productive rearrangements about 90% or about 30% of the time, broadly matching IMGT annotations. Because HLA typing was missing for some donors at each locus, association tests included only the typed subset. Roughly uniform sequencing depth across donors was assumed in presence/absence analyses, although this assumption may not hold. In a later analysis, HLA-associated TCR beta chains were found to be more clonally expanded and to have lower generation probabilities than equally common non-associated chains. Correlated functional status among segregating V segments might be attributable to linkage disequilibrium, but an unknown experimental factor could not be ruled out. In a later analysis, the rate of TCR association differed among HLA loci, with DRB1 alleles having the most associated TCRs and HLA-C alleles having the fewest. Compared with the 666-donor mean, donors in an Asian-associated ancestry cluster had fewer N-insertions in productive TCRs, according to a later genetic analysis. The cohort was sequenced for TCR beta chains only, and without alpha or paired-chain data the features that could be detected were limited. Specific HLA alleles were associated with over 15,000 TCR beta sequences at a false discovery rate of 0.05 in a later analysis. A cluster of highly shared sequence variants was judged likely to represent a technical artifact of the sequencing pipeline. Three of the identified cytomegalovirus-associated TCR beta chains were confirmed in vitro to be specific for cytomegalovirus antigens. Cytomegalovirus status was reported to be diagnosed by the classifier with high specificity and sensitivity in both the original and validation cohorts. According to the authors, the approach could potentially be generalized to other disease states and immunological phenotypes. Because counts were too low, more than 15 rarely observed V segments, including chromosome 9 orphons, were left out of the earlier analysis of approximately 580 of the donors.

There are 12 amino acids in the CDR3, from cysteine to phenylalanine inclusive. Only the CDR3 part of the read is kept: 36 bases, read in frame from the first base. Cut back by 2 bases and 9 bases, the V and J ends lie 9 bases apart. The germline V gene sets CDR1 to SGHTA and CDR2 to FQGTGA. The library was prepared using the immunoSEQ multiplex PCR assay. The multiplex PCR relied on a mix of 60 forward primers for TCR Vbeta segments and 13 reverse primers for TCR Jbeta segments. The CDR3 region of rearranged TCR beta genes was amplified from genomic DNA with a multiplex PCR assay. The amplified TCR beta libraries were sequenced on the Illumina HiSeq System as 87-base-pair reads. Per the authors' processing: A later analysis tallied 80 million to 95 million unique TCR beta chains across the 640 or so repertoires, and around 9.9 million of those chains were shared by two or more donors. To remove PCR and sequencing errors, raw reads were error-corrected and collapsed into unique sequences using a nearest-neighbor algorithm that merged closely related sequences. CDR3 sequences were aligned to IMGT reference sequences to assign V, D and J gene segments. For a sequence to be retained, a match of at least six nucleotides to both a V gene segment and a J gene segment was required. Rearrangements were classified as productive when the CDR3 lacked stop codons and remained in frame with V and J, and all other rearrangements were classified as non-productive. CDR3 was defined by IMGT convention, running from the second conserved V-encoded cysteine to the conserved J-encoded phenylalanine. Sequences without an unambiguous match to a single V gene segment were excluded from the earlier analysis of several hundred of the donors. In an earlier analysis of some 590 of the donors, a V segment was called functional when productive rearrangements were above 56.7%, and segregating when the standard deviation between donors exceeded 5%. To diagnose cytomegalovirus status from the catalog of TCR beta chain sequences, a statistical classification framework was built. In a later analysis, TCR nucleotide sequences were compared against IMGT/GENE-DB human TR gene sequences so that V and J genes could be assigned. A later analysis assigned CDR3 sequences and most-parsimonious VDJ recombination scenarios with the TCRdist pipeline. In a later analysis, each TCR beta chain was defined by its CDR3 amino acid sequence together with its V-gene family, and reads lacking a unique V-gene family were excluded. To address suspected cross-contamination and a sequencing artifact, a later analysis removed roughly 580 highly shared, low-generation-probability nucleotide sequences. In a later analysis, a clonal expansion index was calculated for each public chain from normalized within-repertoire ranks of inferred template counts. Generation probabilities in a later analysis came from a VDJ recombination model fitted to out-of-frame rearrangements, and those results were checked against IGoR. Hypergeometric tests were used in a later analysis to score TCR-TCR, TCR-HLA and TCR-CMV co-occurrence, with a repertoire-size bias correction applied to the TCR pairs. In a later analysis, false discovery rates were estimated by permuting HLA or CMV assignments 20 times. A later analysis grouped co-occurring TCRs with DBSCAN, adding TCRdist sequence similarity when clustering within HLA-allele-positive subsets. Repertoires with fewer than 30,000 or more than 120,000 public chains were left out of co-occurrence clustering, as were four to six repertoires with anomalous nucleotide sharing. TCRdb holds this immuneACCESS table with in-frame rearrangements only. Some clones are missing; in checked studies, unresolved V genes explain under half, and the rest has no known cause. The V and J calls and the clone size are those of that table, but D and trimming were determined from the DNA. Present in this sample are fewer than 120,000 clones, around 79% of which were seen just once. The ten largest account for 1.3% of the sample.

Notes on this clone: The antigen it binds to is not known. No qualities accompany the bases; no much larger clone lies one base away.

The cohort was made up of approximately 670 healthy bone marrow donors. At the time of sampling, every cohort member was nominally healthy, though immune exposures that went unrecorded were likely present. The donor was CMV seronegative and was included in the group of a few hundred seronegative cohort members. A peripheral blood sample was provided by each donor, and peripheral blood mononuclear cells were used for TCR beta sequencing. The Qiagen DNeasy Blood Extraction Kit was used to extract genomic DNA from the blood cell samples. The sequence came from a woman in her 30s in good health and CMV-seronegative. Source material: PBMCs. The chain employs TRBV7-3 and TRBJ2-3; a weak D assignment points to TRBD1 (5 bases agree). The DNA sequence is TGTGCCAGCAGCTTAGATAGGGGAACGCAGTATTTT. This sequence encodes CASSLDRGTQYF.